This T cell receptor beta chain was sequenced in a study of T cell repertoires in cytomegalovirus infection. Study-wide background: Used in the study were CMV epitopes, some recently identified and HLA-C-restricted, others well-studied and HLA-B-restricted. CMV infection plus the matching HLA type was flagged by public TCR beta signatures. Notes on the study in general: Totalled public TCR beta family frequency picked out people who carried CMV plus the relevant HLA.

A word on this clonotype: What it binds is unknown.

The CDR3 is 13 amino acids. Germline V gene data show CDR1 as LNHDA and CDR2 as SQIVND (reference sequence). V shed 3 bases, J shed 7 bases, and the junction held 5 bases outside the gene matches. In TCRdb, the reads were re-called with MiXCR into one record per CDR3 protein. Among tens of thousands of distinct CDR3 sequences, more than 15% were seen once, and the ten largest hold 26%. The chain has TRBV19 and TRBJ2-7; 8 nucleotides match TRBD1. The receptor's source is a human donor in good health (CMV status not recorded). Some clones in this sample may be carry-over from other donors' samples. The sequencing used CD8+ T cells from cultured PBMCs, collected from culture after CMV antigen stimulation. Written as DNA, the CDR3 is TGTGCCAGTAGTATTCAGGGGGCGCGGGAGCAGTACTTC. As protein: CASSIQGAREQYF.